Below are 22 T cell receptor beta chains sequenced from a single sample in a study of OX40 agonist ivuxolimab in advanced cancers. The method was immunoSEQ multiplex PCR; TCRdb's version includes in-frame clones alone and lacks a portion of them. The sample includes roughly 75,000 clones, 93% of them seen just once. This material consisted of CD4+ or CD8+ T cells sorted from blood, taken in a trial of the OX40 agonist ivuxolimab. The receptors were gathered from an adult with an advanced solid tumor such as melanoma, head and neck, liver or kidney cancer.

CDR3 DNA sequence: TGTGCCAGTAGTATCGGGACAGATACCTACGAGCAGTACTTC. Its translation is CASSIGTDTYEQYF. V usage is TRBV19 and J usage is TRBJ2-7; 7 bases are shared with TRBD1. The V gene end was trimmed by 3 bases and the J gene end by 2 bases; junction bases not matched to a gene: 4. The CDR3 is 14 amino acids. Germline CDR1 is LNHDA and CDR2 is SQIVND (reference sequence).

The V gene is TRBV7-3, the J gene TRBJ2-1; 9 nucleotides agree with TRBD2. This CDR3 spans 16 amino acids. Per the germline V gene, CDR1 is SGHTA and CDR2 is FQGTGA. After removal of 1 base from V and 2 bases from J, the junction contained 3 bases not matched to a gene. The CDR3 loop reads CASSLRLAGPYNEQFF. In nucleotides, the CDR3 is TGTGCCAGCAGCTTAAGGCTAGCGGGACCCTACAATGAGCAGTTCTTC.

The chain has TRBV19 and TRBJ1-1; the match to TRBD1 covers 7 bases. This CDR3 has 15 residues. The V segment lost 3 bases and the J segment 4 bases; nucleotides outside the gene matches: 8. Germline CDR1 LNHDA, CDR2 SQIVND (reference sequence). The CDR3 loop reads CASSIGQAGSTEAFF. CDR3 sequence (DNA): TGTGCCAGTAGTATCGGACAGGCCGGGAGCACTGAAGCTTTCTTT.

The CDR3 sequence: CASSLGASEQFF. CDR3 nucleotides: TGTGCCAGCAGCTTAGGAGCCTCGGAGCAGTTCTTC. V gene TRBV7-9 combines with J gene TRBJ2-1, with no clear D. Germline assignment: CDR1 SEHNR and CDR2 FQNEAQ (reference sequence). This CDR3 region has 12 residues. The V end lost 1 base, the J end lost 10 bases, and 8 bases lay between the germline ends. Drawing the rest from reference TRBV7-9 and TRBJ2-1, the complete variable domain is DTGVSQNPRHKITKRGQNVTFRCDPISEHNRLYWYRQTLGQGPEFLTYFQNEAQLEKSRLLSDRFSAERPKGSFSTLEIQRTEQGDSAMYLCASSLGASEQFFGPGTRLTVL.

CDR3 residues: CSVLGGRYQETQYF. The CDR3 region has the DNA TGCAGCGTCCTGGGAGGGAGATATCAAGAGACCCAGTACTTC. V usage is TRBV29-1 and J usage is TRBJ2-5; TRBD2 matches 7 bases. This CDR3 contains 14 residues. CDR1 is SQVTM, CDR2 ANQGSEA, per germline. V was pared by 6 bases and J by 2 bases, with 9 bases of the junction left unmatched.

The chain is built from TRBV13 and TRBJ2-7, with 7 bases fitting TRBD1. Germline loops: CDR1 PRHDT, CDR2 FYEKMQ (reference sequence). The CDR3 consists of 15 residues. The V segment lost 5 bases and the J segment 2 bases; nucleotides outside the gene matches: 9. The CDR3 loop is CASSPRQGPTYEQYF. The CDR3 bases are TGTGCCAGCAGCCCGAGACAGGGTCCCACCTACGAGCAGTACTTC.

V is TRBV7-8 and J is TRBJ2-7; D is unresolved. V gave up 5 bases and J gave up 0 bases, with 17 bases separating them. The CDR3 consists of 16 residues. Germline CDR1 SGHVS, CDR2 FQNEAQ. The DNA for the CDR3 is TGTGCCAGCAGCCCCAGATTAACTGGACCCTCCTACGAGCAGTACTTC. Its translation is CASSPRLTGPSYEQYF.

V gene TRBV4-1 combines with J gene TRBJ1-2, with D unresolved. V was cut by 1 base and J by 5 bases, with 8 bases left in between. The length of the CDR3 is 13 residues. Germline V CDR1 and CDR2: MGHRA, YSYEKL. The CDR3 reads CASSQGGSYGYTF. The CDR3, as DNA: TGCGCCAGCAGCCAAGGAGGGAGTTATGGCTACACCTTC.

This clone has a single count. V is TRBV4-2 and J is TRBJ1-2, with TRBD1 matching over 8 bases. The CDR3 totals 12 residues. Germline V gene sequence: CDR1 LGHNA, CDR2 YNFKEQ. V trimming: 8 bases; J trimming: 8 bases; junction bases outside the gene matches: 7. The CDR3 sequence: CASGQGAGGYTF. DNA of the CDR3: TGTGCCAGCGGTCAGGGGGCGGGGGGCTACACCTTC.

The chain uses TRBV30 and TRBJ2-7; D is tentatively TRBD1 or TRBD2 (5 bases each). The length of the CDR3 is 14 residues. Trimming left V 5 bases short and J 3 bases short, with 17 bases between. Germline V lookup: CDR1 GTSNPN, CDR2 SVGIG (reference sequence). CDR3 nucleotides: TGTGCCTGGGGTCGGGACCTACCAGGCTACGAGCAGTACTTC. This gives the protein CAWGRDLPGYEQYF.

The chain is built from TRBV15 and TRBJ2-1, with D possibly called TRBD1 or TRBD2 (6 bases each). V was trimmed by 0 bases and J by 0 bases, leaving 18 bases between them. This CDR3 region has 19 residues. Germline CDR1 is LNHNV and CDR2 is YYDKDF (reference sequence). The CDR3 bases are TGTGCCACCAGCAGAGAACACTCCTTAGGGGGGAGCTCCTACAATGAGCAGTTCTTC. Translation: CATSREHSLGGSSYNEQFF.

The chain combines TRBV7-8 with TRBJ2-5, with D perhaps TRBD1 (6 bases). Trimming removed 4 bases at V and 2 bases at J, with 20 bases between. CDR1 SGHVS and CDR2 FQNEAQ come from the germline V gene. CDR3 length: 17 amino acids. CDR3 loop: CASSSYRDRGQQETQYF. CDR3 sequence (DNA): TGTGCCAGCAGCTCCTACAGGGATCGGGGCCAACAAGAGACCCAGTACTTC.

J is TRBJ1-2 and V is TRBV4-1, with no clear D. Germline V gene lookup returns CDR1 MGHRA and CDR2 YSYEKL. Trimming cost V 0 bases and J 3 bases, with 20 bases left between them. This CDR3 region has 18 residues. The CDR3 nucleotides are TGCGCCAGCAGCCAAGATCGAAGGGAGGGAACTCTAGACTATGGCTACACCTTC. This translates into CASSQDRREGTLDYGYTF.

The chain is built from TRBV21-1 and TRBJ1-3; TRBD1 was called by the table and not checked on the DNA. TRBV21-1 is a known pseudogene. The CDR3 has 17 amino acids. The CDR3 is CASSKKSGQGAGNTIYF. CDR3 nucleotide sequence: TGTGCCAGCAGCAAAAAATCCGGACAGGGGGCTGGAAACACCATATATTTT.

The J gene is TRBJ2-3, the V gene TRBV4-1, with 8 bases fitting TRBD1. The CDR3 consists of 18 residues. Trimming removed 0 bases from V and 3 bases from J; junction bases left unmatched: 11. Germline values: CDR1 MGHRA, CDR2 YSYEKL. Written as DNA, the CDR3 is TGCGCCAGCAGCCAAGAGCCTATAGCAGGGGGCAAAACAGATACGCAGTATTTT. Protein product: CASSQEPIAGGKTDTQYF.

The chain employs TRBV5-4 and TRBJ2-7; D remains ambiguous. CDR1 and CDR2 (germline): SGHNT, YYREEE (reference sequence). The germline V and J ends were trimmed by 0 bases and 5 bases, with 6 bases remaining between them. The CDR3 consists of 12 residues. CDR3 amino acids: CASSLELDEQYF. The CDR3 DNA reads as TGTGCCAGCAGCTTGGAGTTGGACGAGCAGTACTTC.

The chain couples TRBV25-1 to TRBJ2-1, with 13 nucleotides matching TRBD2. After removal of 3 bases from V and 14 bases from J, the junction contained 4 bases not matched to a gene. CDR1 MGHDK and CDR2 SYGVNS come from the germline V gene. This CDR3 has 13 residues. The CDR3 DNA is TGTGCCAGCAGTGACTTGGGACTAGCGGGAAAGTTCTTC. Amino acid sequence: CASSDLGLAGKFF.

The genes are TRBV27 and TRBJ1-2; the D gene is possibly TRBD1 (5 bases). V lost 6 bases and J lost 2, with 16 bases in between. This CDR3 spans 15 amino acids. The germline V gene encodes CDR1 MNHEY and CDR2 SMNVEV (reference sequence). The chain's CDR3 is CASSPTQTGNYGYTF. For the CDR3, the DNA is TGTGCCAGCAGCCCGACACAAACAGGAAACTATGGCTACACCTTC.

The chain recombines TRBV27 with TRBJ2-1, with 11 nucleotides matching TRBD1. Per germline, CDR1 MNHEY and CDR2 SMNVEV (reference sequence). Unmatched junction bases numbered 2, after V lost 4 bases and J lost 0 bases. The CDR3 is 16 residues long. CDR3 DNA sequence: TGTGCCAGCAGTTGGGGGACAGGGGGCTCCTACAATGAGCAGTTCTTC. Translated: CASSWGTGGSYNEQFF.

V gene TRBV5-1 combines with J gene TRBJ2-7; possibly TRBD1 for D (6 bases). The CDR3 covers 16 residues. Trimming took off 0 bases at V and 3 bases at J, with 16 bases between the two ends. Germline assignment: CDR1 SGHRS and CDR2 YFSETQ. The chain's CDR3 is CASSLDGRGGSYEQYF. The CDR3 bases are TGCGCCAGCAGCTTGGATGGCAGGGGTGGAAGCTACGAGCAGTACTTC.

This chain's CDR3 is CASALGTGGDTEAFF. The CDR3 coding sequence is TGTGCCAGCGCCCTGGGGACAGGCGGGGACACTGAAGCTTTCTTT. V usage is TRBV9 and J usage is TRBJ1-1, with 8 nucleotides matching TRBD1. The CDR3 has 15 residues. Germline trimming cut 7 bases from V and 3 bases from J; bases unmatched to any gene: 11. CDR1 is SGDLS and CDR2 is YYNGEE in the germline V gene.

The genes are TRBV29-1 and TRBJ2-7; 10 nucleotides agree with TRBD1. CDR1 is SQVTM, CDR2 ANQGSEA, per germline. The CDR3 runs 13 residues. J was trimmed by 5 bases and V by 7 bases; bases with no gene match: 8. The CDR3 sequence is CSAEGGTGDEQYF. The CDR3 DNA sequence: TGCAGCGCCGAAGGGGGGACAGGGGACGAGCAGTACTTC.